The TCR beta chain under discussion was sequenced for a study of sequential checkpoint blockade in melanoma. Overall study context: After both sequences, patients received maintenance nivolumab.

Only one count was recorded for this clone. Assay used: immunoSEQ multiplex PCR; TCRdb lists only in-frame clones, some missing. This sample has about 32,000 clones, with approximately 82% found just once. As for treatment: randomized to nivolumab then ipilimumab (arm A) or the reverse (arm B). DNA-damaging chemotherapy had not been given to any patient beforehand. From thawed PBMCs, live CD3+CD8+ cells negative for CD19 and CD56 were sorted. The clonotype originates from a human donor with melanoma. Sequences were derived from CD8+ T cells sorted from blood (inferred from file names), sampled from a patient given nivolumab and ipilimumab in sequence.

CDR3 sequence: CASSLARGQGLNIQYF. In DNA form, the CDR3 reads TGTGCCAGCAGCTTAGCGAGGGGACAGGGCTTAAACATTCAGTACTTC. The J gene is TRBJ2-4, the V gene TRBV7-6; 9 bases line up with TRBD1. CDR3 size: 16 residues. The V and J ends lost 0 bases and 6 bases, in that order; junction bases with no gene match: 6. CDR1 is SGHVS and CDR2 is FNYEAQ in the germline V gene.